Included here is one T cell receptor (beta chain) sequence, with context. This clonotype was counted only a few times. Its antigen is not yet known. No qualities accompany the bases; no much larger clone lies one base away. The sample was run on an Illumina HiSeq 1500. Clones were called with MiXCR by TCRdb after fastp trimmed the public reads at Q25, and only in-frame beta chains were retained. Rows merge per CDR3 protein into single entries with the most common DNA and genes. For this sample there are fewer than 550,000 distinct CDR3 sequences; approximately 15% appear just once. Together, the top ten hold 20% to 30% of the sample. This sample was included in a study of T cell repertoires in cytomegalovirus infection (dated by TCRdb to about 2019). At the level of the whole study: Because public TCR beta signatures pointed to carriage of CMV infection together with the matching HLA type, the HLA type of each donor mattered for the analysis. General study outcomes and caveats: Carriers of CMV infection plus the relevant HLA type were discriminated by the cumulative frequency of public TCR beta family members in the study cohort and in an independent roughly 370-donor cohort. The ex vivo response was dominated by HLA-C-restricted CMV-specific TCR beta clonotypes, and the single most frequent clonotype in two of eight donors was supplied by these HLA-C-restricted clonotypes.

Based on the germline V gene, the CDR1 and CDR2 sequences are MNHNS and SASEGT. Measured from the cysteine to the phenylalanine, the CDR3 is 15 residues long. Only the CDR3 part of the read is kept: 45 bases, read in frame from the first base. V loses 1 base, J loses 2 bases, and the germline ends lie 9 bases apart. The sample was CD8+ T cells from PBMCs. This clonotype was obtained from a human donor in good health (CMV status not recorded). Some clones in this sample may be carry-over from other donors' samples. The rearranged segments are TRBV6-1 and TRBJ2-1; 5 matching bases give a weak D call of TRBD1. The CDR3 region reads CASSEGGSPYNEQFF. Here is the DNA: TGTGCCAGCAGTGAAGGGGGCAGCCCCTACAATGAGCAGTTCTTC.